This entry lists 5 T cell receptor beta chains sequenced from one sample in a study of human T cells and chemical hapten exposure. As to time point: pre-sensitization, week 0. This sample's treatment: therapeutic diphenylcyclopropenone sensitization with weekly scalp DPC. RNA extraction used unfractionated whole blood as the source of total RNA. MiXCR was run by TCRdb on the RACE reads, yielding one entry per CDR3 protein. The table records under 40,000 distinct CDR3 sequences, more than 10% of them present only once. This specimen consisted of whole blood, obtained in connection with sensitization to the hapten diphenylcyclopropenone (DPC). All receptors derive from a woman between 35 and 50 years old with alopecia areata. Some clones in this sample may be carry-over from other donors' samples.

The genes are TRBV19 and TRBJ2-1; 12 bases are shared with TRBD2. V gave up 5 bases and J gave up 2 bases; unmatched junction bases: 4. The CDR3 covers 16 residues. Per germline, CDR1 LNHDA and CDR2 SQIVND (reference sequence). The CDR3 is CASSPLAGGTYNEQFF. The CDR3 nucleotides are TGTGCCAGTAGTCCCCTAGCGGGGGGGACCTACAATGAGCAGTTCTTC.

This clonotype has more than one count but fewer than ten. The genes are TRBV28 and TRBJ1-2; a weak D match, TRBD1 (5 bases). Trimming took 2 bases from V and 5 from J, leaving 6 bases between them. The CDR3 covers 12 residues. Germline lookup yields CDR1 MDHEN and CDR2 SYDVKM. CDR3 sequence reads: CASSLGGYGYTF. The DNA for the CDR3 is TGTGCCAGCAGTTTAGGGGGGTATGGCTACACCTTC.

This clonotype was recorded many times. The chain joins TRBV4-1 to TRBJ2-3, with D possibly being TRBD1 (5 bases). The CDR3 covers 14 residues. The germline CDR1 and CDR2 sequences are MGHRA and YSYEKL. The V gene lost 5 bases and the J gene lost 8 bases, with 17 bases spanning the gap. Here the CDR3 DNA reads TGCGCCAGCAGCTCCCTTGGTCCCCAGGGTACGCAGTATTTT. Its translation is CASSSLGPQGTQYF.

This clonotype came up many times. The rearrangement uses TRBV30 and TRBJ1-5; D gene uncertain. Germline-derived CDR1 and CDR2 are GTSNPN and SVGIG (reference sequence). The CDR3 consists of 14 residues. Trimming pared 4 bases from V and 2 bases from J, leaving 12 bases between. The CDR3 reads CAWTKGLGNQPQHF. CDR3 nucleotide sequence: TGTGCCTGGACTAAGGGCTTGGGCAATCAGCCCCAGCATTTT. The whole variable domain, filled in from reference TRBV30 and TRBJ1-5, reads SQTIHQWPATLVQPVGSPLSLECTVEGTSNPNLYWYRQAAGRGLQLLFYSVGIGQISSEVPQNLSASRPQDRQFILSSKKLLLSDSGFYLCAWTKGLGNQPQHFGDGTRLSIL.

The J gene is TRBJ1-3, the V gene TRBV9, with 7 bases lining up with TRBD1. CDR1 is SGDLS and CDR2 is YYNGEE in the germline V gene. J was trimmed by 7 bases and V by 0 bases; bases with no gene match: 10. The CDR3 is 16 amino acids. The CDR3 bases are TGTGCCAGCAGCGTAGGAGAGGGGGCAACGCGGAACACCATATATTTT. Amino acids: CASSVGEGATRNTIYF.